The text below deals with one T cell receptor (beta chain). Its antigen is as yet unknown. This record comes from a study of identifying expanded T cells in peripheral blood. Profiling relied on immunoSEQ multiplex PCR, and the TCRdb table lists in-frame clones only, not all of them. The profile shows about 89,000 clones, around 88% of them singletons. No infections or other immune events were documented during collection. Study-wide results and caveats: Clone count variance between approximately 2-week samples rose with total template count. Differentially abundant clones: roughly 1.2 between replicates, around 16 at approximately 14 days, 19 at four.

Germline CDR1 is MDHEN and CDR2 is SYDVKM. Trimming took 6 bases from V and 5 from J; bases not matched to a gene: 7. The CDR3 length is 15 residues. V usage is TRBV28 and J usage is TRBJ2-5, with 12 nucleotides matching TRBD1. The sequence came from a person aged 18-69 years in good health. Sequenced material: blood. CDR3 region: CASSVGQGAGETQYF. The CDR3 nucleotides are TGTGCCAGCAGCGTGGGACAGGGGGCAGGGGAGACCCAGTACTTC.